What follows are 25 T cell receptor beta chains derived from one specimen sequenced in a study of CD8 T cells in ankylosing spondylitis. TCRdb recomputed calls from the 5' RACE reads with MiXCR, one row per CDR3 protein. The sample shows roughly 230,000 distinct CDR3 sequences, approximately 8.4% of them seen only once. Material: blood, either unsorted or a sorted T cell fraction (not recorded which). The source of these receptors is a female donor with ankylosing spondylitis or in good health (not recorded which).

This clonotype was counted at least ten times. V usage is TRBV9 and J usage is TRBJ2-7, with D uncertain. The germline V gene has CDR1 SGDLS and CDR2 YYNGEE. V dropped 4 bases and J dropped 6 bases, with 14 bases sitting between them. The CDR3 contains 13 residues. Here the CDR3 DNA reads TGTGCCAGCAGCCCTACTTATATCGGCGAGCAGTACTTC. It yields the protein CASSPTYIGEQYF.

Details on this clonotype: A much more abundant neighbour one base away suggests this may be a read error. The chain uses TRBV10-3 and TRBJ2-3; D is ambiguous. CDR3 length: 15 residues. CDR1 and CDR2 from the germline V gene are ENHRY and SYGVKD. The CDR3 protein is CTISEIVRSTDTQYF. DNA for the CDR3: TGTACCATCAGTGAAATAGTGAGGTCCACAGATACGCAGTATTTT.

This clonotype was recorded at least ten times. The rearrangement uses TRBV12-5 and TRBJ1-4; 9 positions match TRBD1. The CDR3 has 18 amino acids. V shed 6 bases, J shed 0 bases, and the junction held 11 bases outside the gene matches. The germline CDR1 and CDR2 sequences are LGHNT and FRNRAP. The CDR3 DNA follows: TGTGCTAGTGGCTGGGGGGACAGGGTATATACAACTAATGAAAAACTGTTTTTT. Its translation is CASGWGDRVYTTNEKLFF.

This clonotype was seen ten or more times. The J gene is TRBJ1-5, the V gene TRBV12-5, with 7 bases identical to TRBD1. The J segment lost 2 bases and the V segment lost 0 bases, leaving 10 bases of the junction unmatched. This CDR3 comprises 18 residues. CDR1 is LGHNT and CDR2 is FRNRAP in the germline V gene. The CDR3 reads CASGLVNPFTGGNQPQHF. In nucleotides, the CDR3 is TGTGCTAGTGGTTTGGTCAACCCCTTTACAGGGGGCAATCAGCCCCAGCATTTT. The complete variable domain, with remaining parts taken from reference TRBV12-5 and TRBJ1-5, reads DARVTQTPRHKVTEMGQEVTMRCQPILGHNTVFWYRQTMMQGLELLAYFRNRAPLDDSGMPKDRFSAEMPDATLATLKIQPSEPRDSAVYFCASGLVNPFTGGNQPQHFGDGTRLSIL.

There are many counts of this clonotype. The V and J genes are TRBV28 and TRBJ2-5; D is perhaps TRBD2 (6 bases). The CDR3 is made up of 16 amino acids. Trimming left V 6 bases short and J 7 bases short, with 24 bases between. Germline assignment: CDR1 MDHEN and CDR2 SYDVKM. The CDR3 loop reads CASSRAGAGLDPTQYF. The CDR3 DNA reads TGTGCCAGCAGCAGGGCCGGAGCGGGTCTAGACCCGACCCAGTACTTC.

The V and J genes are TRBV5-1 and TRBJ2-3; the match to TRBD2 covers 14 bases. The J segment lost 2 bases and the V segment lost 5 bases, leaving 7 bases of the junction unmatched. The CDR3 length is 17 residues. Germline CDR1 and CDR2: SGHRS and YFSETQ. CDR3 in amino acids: CASSPGLAGVDTDTQYF. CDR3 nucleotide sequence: TGCGCCAGCAGTCCGGGACTAGCGGGAGTAGACACAGATACGCAGTATTTT. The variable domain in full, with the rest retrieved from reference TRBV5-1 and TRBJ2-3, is KAGVTQTPRYLIKTRGQQVTLSCSPISGHRSVSWYQQTPGQGLQFLFEYFSETQRNKGNFPGRFSGRQFSNSRSEMNVSTLELGDSALYLCASSPGLAGVDTDTQYFGPGTRLTVL.

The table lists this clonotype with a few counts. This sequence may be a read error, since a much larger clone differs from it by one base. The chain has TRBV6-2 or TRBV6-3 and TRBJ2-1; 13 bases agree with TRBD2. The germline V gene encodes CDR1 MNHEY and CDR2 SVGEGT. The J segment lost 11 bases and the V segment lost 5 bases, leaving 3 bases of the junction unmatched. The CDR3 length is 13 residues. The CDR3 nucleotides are TGTGCCAGCAGTACCGGGACTAGCGGGAAGCAGTTCTTC. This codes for CASSTGTSGKQFF.

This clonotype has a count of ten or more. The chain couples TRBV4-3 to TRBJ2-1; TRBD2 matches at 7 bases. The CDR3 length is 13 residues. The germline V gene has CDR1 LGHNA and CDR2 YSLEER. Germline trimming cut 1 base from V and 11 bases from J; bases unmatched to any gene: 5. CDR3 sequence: CASSQAPGLQQFF. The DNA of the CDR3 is TGCGCCAGCAGCCAAGCACCGGGACTACAGCAGTTCTTC.

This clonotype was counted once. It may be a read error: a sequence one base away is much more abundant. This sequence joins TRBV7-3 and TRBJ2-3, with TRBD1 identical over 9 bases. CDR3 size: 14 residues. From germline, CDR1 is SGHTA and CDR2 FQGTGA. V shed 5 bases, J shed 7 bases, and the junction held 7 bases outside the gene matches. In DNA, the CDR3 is TGTGCCAGCAGCCGGGACAGGGTAGCAAATACGCAGTATTTT. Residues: CASSRDRVANTQYF.

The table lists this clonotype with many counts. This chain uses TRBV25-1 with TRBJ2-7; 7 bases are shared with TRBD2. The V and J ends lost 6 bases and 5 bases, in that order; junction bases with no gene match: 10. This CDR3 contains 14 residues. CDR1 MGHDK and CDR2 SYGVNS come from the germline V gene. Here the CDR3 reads CASRKSGISDEQYF. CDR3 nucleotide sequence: TGTGCCAGCAGAAAGAGCGGGATATCCGACGAGCAGTACTTC.

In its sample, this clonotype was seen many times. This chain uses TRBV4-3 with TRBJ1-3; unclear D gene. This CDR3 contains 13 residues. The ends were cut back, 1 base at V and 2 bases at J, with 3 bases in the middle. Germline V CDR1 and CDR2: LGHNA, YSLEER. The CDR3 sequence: CASSQATGNTIYF. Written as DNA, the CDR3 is TGCGCCAGCAGCCAAGCAACTGGAAACACCATATATTTT.

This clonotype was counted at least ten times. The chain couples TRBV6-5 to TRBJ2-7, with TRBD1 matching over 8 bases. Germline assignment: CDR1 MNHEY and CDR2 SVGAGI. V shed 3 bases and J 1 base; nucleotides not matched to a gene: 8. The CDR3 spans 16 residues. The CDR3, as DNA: TGTGCCAGCAGTTATCCCTCCGGGACAGGATCCTACGAGCAGTACTTC. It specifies CASSYPSGTGSYEQYF.

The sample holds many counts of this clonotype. CDR3 bases: TGTGCCAGCAGCCGCCCCGGGACTTTGGATACGCAGTATTTT. This encodes CASSRPGTLDTQYF. This chain uses TRBV7-2 with TRBJ2-3; possibly TRBD2 for D (6 bases). Trimming stripped 5 bases from V and 6 bases from J, with 15 bases between. The CDR3 extends over 14 amino acids. Per the germline V gene, CDR1 is SGHTA and CDR2 is FQGNSA.

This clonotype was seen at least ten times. Here the CDR3 DNA reads TGCGCCAGCTCCAAGACAGTTTTGAGCGAGCAGTACTTC. As protein: CASSKTVLSEQYF. V usage is TRBV5-1 and J usage is TRBJ2-7; TRBD1 might be the D (5 bases). Germline V gene lookup returns CDR1 SGHRS and CDR2 YFSETQ. V was cut by 7 bases and J by 6 bases, with 17 bases left in between. The CDR3 sequence is 13 residues long.

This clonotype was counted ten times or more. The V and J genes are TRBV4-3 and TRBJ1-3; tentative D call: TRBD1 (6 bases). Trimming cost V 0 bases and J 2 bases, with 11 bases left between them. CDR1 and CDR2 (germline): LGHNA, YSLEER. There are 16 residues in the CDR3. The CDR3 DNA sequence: TGCGCCAGCAGCCAAGATCGGTCAGGGGCTGGAAACACCATATATTTT. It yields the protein CASSQDRSGAGNTIYF.

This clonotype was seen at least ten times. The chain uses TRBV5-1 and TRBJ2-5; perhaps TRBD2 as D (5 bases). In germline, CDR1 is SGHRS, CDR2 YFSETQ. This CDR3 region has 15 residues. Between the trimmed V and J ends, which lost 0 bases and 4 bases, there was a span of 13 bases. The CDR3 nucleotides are TGCGCCAGCAGCTTGGGGGTGACTAAGGGAGAGACCCAGTACTTC. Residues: CASSLGVTKGETQYF.

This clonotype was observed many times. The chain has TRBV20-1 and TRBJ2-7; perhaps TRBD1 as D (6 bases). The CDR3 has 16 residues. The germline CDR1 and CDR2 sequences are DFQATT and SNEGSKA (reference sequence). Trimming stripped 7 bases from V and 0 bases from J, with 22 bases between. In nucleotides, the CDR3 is TGCAGTGTCATTAATCCCAAGACAGGTGACTCCTACGAGCAGTACTTC. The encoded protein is CSVINPKTGDSYEQYF.

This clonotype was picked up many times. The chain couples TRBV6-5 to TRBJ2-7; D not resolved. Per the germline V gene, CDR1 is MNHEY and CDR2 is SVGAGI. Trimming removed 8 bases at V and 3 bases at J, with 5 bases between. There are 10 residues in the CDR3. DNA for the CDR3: TGTGCCAGCTACAACTACGAGCAGTACTTC. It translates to CASYNYEQYF.

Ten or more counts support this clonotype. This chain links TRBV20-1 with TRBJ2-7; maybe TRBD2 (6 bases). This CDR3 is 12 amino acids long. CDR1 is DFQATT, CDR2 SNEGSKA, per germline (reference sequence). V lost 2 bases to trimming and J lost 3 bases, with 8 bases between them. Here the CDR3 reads CSARPGLYEQYF. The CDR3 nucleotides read TGCAGTGCTAGACCGGGACTCTACGAGCAGTACTTC.

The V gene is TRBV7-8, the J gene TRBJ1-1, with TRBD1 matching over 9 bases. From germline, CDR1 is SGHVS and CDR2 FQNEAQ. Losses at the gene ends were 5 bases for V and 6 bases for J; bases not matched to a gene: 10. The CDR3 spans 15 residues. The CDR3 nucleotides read TGTGCCAGCAGCCTCTCCGGGACAGGGTCGGCTGAAGCTTTCTTT. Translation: CASSLSGTGSAEAFF. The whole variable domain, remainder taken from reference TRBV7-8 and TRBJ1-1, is GAGVSQSPRYKVAKRGQDVALRCDPISGHVSLFWYQQALGQGPEFLTYFQNEAQLDKSGLPSDRFFAERPEGSVSTLKIQRTQQEDSAVYLCASSLSGTGSAEAFFGQGTRLTVV.

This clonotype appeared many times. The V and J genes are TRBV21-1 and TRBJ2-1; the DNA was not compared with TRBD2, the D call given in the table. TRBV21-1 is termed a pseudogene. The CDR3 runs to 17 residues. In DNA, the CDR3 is TGTGCCAGCAGCAAAACTAGGGGACTAAGCTCCTACAATGAGCAGTTCTTC. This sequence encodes CASSKTRGLSSYNEQFF.

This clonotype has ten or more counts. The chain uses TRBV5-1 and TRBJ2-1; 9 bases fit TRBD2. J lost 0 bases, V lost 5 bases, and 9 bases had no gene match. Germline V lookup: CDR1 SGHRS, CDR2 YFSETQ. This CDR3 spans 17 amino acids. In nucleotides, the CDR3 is TGCGCCAGCAGGCCCGGGACTAGCACGAGCTCCTACAATGAGCAGTTCTTC. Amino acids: CASRPGTSTSSYNEQFF.

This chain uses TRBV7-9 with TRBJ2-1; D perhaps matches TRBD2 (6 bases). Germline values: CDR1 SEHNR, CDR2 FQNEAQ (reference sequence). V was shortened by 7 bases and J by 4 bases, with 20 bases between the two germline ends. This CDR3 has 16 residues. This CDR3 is CASTTLGGNSYNEQFF. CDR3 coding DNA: TGTGCCAGCACCACGCTTGGGGGGAACTCTTACAATGAGCAGTTCTTC.

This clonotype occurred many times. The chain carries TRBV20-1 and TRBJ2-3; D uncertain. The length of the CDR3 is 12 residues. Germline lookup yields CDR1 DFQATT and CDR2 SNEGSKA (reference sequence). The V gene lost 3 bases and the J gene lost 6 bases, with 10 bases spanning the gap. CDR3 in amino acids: CSASVRTDTQYF. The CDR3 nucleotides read TGCAGTGCTAGCGTCCGGACGGATACGCAGTATTTT.

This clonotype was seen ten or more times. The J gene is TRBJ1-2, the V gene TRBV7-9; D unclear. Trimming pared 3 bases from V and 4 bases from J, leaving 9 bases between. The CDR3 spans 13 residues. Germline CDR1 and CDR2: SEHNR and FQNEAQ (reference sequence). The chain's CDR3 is CASSFGPPYGYTF. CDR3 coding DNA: TGTGCCAGCAGCTTCGGGCCACCCTATGGCTACACCTTC. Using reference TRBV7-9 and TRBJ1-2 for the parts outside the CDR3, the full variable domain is DTGVSQNPRHKITKRGQNVTFRCDPISEHNRLYWYRQTLGQGPEFLTYFQNEAQLEKSRLLSDRFSAERPKGSFSTLEIQRTEQGDSAMYLCASSFGPPYGYTFGSGTRLTVV.